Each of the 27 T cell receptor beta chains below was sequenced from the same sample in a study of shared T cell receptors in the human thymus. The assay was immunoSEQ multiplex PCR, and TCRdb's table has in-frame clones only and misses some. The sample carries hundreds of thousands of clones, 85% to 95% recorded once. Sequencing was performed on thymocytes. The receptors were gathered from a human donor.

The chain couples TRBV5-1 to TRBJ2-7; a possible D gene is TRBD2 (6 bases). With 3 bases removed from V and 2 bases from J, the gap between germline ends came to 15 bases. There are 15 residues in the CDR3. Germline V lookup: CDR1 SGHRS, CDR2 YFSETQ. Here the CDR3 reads CASSSGGTDPYEQYF. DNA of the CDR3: TGCGCCAGCAGCTCCGGCGGGACGGACCCCTACGAGCAGTACTTC.

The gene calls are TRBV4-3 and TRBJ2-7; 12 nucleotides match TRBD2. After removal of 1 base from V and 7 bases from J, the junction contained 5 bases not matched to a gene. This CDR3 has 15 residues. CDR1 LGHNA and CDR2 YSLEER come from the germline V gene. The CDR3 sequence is CASSQGTSGTGEQYF. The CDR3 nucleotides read TGCGCCAGCAGCCAAGGGACTAGCGGGACAGGGGAGCAGTACTTC.

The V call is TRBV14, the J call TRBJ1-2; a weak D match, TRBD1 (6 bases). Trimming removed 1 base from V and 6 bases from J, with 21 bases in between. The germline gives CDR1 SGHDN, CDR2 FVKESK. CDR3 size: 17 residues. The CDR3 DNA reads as TGTGCCAGCAGCCAAGGACCGAGGGGGGAAAGAGGACATGGCTACACCTTC. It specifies CASSQGPRGERGHGYTF.

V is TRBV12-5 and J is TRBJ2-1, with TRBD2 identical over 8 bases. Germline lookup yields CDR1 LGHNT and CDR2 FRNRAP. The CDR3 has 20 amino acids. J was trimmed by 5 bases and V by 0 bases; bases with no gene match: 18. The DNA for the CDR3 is TGTGCTAGTGGTTTGGTAAGGGAGCAGGGGAAACTAGCGGCACACAATGAGCAGTTCTTC. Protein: CASGLVREQGKLAAHNEQFF.

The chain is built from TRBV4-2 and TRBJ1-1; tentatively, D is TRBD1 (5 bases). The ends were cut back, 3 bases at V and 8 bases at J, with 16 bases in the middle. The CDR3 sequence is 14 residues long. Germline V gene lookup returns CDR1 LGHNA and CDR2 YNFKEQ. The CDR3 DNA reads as TGTGCCAGCAGCCATAATCAGACAGAATGCGAAGCTTTCTTT. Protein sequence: CASSHNQTECEAFF.

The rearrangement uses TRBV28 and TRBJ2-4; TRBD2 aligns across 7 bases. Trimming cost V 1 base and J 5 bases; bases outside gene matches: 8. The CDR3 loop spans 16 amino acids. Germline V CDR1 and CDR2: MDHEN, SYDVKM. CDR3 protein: CASSLFGPRGENIQYF. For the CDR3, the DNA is TGTGCCAGCAGTTTATTCGGGCCCCGGGGGGAAAACATTCAGTACTTC.

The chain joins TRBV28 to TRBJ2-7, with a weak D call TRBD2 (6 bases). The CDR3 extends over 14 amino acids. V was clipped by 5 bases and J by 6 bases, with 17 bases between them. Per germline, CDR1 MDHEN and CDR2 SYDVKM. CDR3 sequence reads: CASSLSGTDCEQYF. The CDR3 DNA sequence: TGTGCCAGCAGTCTGTCCGGGACTGACTGCGAGCAGTACTTC.

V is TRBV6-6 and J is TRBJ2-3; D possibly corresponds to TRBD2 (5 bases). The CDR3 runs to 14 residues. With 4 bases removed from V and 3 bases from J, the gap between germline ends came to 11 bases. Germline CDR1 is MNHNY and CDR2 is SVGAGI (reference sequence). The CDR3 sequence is CASSSRVGTDTQYF. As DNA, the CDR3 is TGTGCCAGCAGTTCGAGGGTAGGAACAGATACGCAGTATTTT.

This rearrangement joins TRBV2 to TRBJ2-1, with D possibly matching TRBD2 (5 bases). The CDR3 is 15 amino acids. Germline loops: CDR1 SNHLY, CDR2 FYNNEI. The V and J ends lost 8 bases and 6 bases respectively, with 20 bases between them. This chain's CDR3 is CASPRGSELSNEQFF. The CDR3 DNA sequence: TGTGCCAGCCCCCGGGGTAGCGAGTTGTCCAATGAGCAGTTCTTC.

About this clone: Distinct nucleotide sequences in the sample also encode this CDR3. The CDR3 sequence is CASSLNSYEQYF. CDR3 DNA: TGCGCCAGCAGCTTGAACAGCTACGAGCAGTACTTC. The chain carries TRBV5-1 and TRBJ2-7; D gene uncertain. Germline CDR1 SGHRS, CDR2 YFSETQ. Between the trimmed V and J ends, which lost 1 base and 3 bases, there was a span of 5 bases. This CDR3 has 12 amino acids.

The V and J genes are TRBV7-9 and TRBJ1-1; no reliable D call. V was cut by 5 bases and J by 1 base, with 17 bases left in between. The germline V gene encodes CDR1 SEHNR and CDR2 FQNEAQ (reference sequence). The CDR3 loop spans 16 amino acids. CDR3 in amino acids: CASSPLGRKGNTEAFF. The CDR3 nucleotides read TGTGCCAGCAGCCCCCTTGGGCGCAAAGGGAACACTGAAGCTTTCTTT.

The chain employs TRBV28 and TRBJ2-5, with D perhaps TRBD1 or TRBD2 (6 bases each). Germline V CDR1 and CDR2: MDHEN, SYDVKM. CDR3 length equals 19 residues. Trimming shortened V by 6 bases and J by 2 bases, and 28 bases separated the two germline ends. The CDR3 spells CASSLFLRGARGIQETQYF. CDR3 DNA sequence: TGTGCCAGCAGCCTCTTCTTGAGGGGGGCGCGAGGTATTCAAGAGACCCAGTACTTC.

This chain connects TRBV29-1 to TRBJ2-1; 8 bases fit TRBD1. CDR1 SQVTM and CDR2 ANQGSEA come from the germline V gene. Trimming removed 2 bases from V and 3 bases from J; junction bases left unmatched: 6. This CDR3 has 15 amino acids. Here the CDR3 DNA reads TGCAGCGTTGAATACGGCAGGGGGCTCTACAATGAGCAGTTCTTC. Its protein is CSVEYGRGLYNEQFF.

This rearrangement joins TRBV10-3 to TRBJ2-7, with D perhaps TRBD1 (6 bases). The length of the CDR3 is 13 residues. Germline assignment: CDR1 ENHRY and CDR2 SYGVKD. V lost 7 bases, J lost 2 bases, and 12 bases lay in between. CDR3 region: CAIKRDNPYEQYF. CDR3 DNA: TGTGCCATCAAACGGGACAACCCCTACGAGCAGTACTTC.

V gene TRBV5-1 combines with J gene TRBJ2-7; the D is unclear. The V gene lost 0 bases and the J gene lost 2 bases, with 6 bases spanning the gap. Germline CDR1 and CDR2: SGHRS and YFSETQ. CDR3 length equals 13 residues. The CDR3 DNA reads TGCGCCAGCAGCTTGGTGAACGCCTACGAGCAGTACTTC. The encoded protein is CASSLVNAYEQYF.

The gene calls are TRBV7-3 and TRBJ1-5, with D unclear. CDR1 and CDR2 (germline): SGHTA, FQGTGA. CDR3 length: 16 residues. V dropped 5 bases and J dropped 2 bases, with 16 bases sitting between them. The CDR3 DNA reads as TGTGCCAGCAGCCAGCCCGAGGGATTTTGCAATCAGCCCCAGCATTTT. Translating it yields CASSQPEGFCNQPQHF.

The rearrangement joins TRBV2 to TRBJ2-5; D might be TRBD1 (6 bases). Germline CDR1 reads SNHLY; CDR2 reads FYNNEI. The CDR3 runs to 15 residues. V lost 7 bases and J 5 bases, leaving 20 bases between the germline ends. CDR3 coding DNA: TGTGCCAGCACCAAGGATGACAGGCTCCCGGAGACCCAGTACTTC. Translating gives CASTKDDRLPETQYF.

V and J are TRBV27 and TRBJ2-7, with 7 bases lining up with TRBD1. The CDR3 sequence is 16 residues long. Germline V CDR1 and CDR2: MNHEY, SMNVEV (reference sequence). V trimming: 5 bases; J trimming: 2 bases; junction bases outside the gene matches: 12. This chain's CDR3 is CASSVTGTASAYEQYF. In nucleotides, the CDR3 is TGTGCCAGCAGTGTTACCGGGACAGCCTCTGCCTACGAGCAGTACTTC.

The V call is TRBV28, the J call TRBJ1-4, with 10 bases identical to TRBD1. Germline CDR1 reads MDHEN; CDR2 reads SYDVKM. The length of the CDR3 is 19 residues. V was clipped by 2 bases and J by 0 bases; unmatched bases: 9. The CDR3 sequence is CASSLARDRGPSTNEKLFF. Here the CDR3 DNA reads TGTGCCAGCAGTTTAGCCCGGGACAGGGGTCCTTCAACTAATGAAAAACTGTTTTTT.

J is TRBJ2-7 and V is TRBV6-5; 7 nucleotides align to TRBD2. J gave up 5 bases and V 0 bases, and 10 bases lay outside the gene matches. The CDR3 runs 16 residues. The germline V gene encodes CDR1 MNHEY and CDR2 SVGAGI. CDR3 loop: CASSYSFFAGVNEQYF. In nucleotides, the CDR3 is TGTGCCAGCAGTTACTCGTTTTTTGCGGGAGTCAACGAGCAGTACTTC.

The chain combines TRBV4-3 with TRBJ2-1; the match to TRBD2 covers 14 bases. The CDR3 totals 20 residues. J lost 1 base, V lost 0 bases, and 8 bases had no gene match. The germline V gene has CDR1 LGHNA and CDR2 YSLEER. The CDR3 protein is CASSQEGGLAGVGSYNEQFF. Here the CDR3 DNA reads TGCGCCAGCAGCCAAGAGGGGGGACTAGCGGGAGTCGGGTCCTACAATGAGCAGTTCTTC.

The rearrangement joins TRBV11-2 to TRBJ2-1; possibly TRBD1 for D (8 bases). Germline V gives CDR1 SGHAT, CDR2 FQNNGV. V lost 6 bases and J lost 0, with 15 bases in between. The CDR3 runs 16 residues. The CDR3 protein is CASSSQGGSSYNEQFF. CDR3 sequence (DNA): TGTGCCAGCAGTTCACAGGGGGGGAGCTCCTACAATGAGCAGTTCTTC.

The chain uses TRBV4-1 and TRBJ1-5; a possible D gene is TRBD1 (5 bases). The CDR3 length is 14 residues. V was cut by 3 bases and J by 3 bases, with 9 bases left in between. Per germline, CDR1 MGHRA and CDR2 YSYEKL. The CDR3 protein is CASSHRVSNQPQHF. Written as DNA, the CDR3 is TGCGCCAGCAGCCACAGGGTATCCAATCAGCCCCAGCATTTT.

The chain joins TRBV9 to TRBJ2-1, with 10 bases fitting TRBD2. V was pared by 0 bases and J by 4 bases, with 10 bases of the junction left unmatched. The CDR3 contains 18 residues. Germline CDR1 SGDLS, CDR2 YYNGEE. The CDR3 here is CASSVEVEREGLYNEQFF. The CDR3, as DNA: TGTGCCAGCAGCGTAGAAGTCGAGCGGGAGGGTCTTTACAATGAGCAGTTCTTC.

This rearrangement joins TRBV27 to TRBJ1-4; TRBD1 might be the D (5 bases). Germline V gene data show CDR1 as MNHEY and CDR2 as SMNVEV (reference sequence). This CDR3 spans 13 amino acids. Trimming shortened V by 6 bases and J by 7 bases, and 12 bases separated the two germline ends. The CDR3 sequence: CASSHAGTEKLFF. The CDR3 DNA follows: TGTGCCAGCAGCCACGCCGGGACTGAAAAACTGTTTTTT.

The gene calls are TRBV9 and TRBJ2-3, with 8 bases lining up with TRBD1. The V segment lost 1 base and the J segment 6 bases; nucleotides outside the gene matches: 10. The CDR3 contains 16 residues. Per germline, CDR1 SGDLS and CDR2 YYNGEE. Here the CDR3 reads CASSVLRDRSLDTQYF. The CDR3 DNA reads TGTGCCAGCAGCGTACTCCGGGACAGGTCCCTTGATACGCAGTATTTT.

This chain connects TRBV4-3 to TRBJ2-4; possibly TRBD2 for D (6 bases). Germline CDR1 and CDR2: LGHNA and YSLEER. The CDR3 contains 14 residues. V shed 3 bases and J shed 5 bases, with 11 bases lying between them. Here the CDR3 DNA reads TGCGCCAGCAGCCAGCGGGGAGACCAAAACATTCAGTACTTC. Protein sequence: CASSQRGDQNIQYF.